The 23 T cell receptor beta chains in this list originate from one sample, sequenced in a study of identical twins. TCRdb passed the 5' RACE reads through MiXCR, listing each CDR3 protein once. The table has under 450,000 distinct CDR3 sequences, under 20% seen once; the top ten hold roughly an eighth. The sequenced material came from naive T cells sorted from blood. The receptor set was obtained from a man between 45 and 60 years old in good health.

V and J are TRBV20-1 and TRBJ1-6; weak D call: TRBD1 (6 bases). In germline, CDR1 is DFQATT, CDR2 SNEGSKA (reference sequence). This CDR3 has 17 amino acids. Trimming removed 0 bases from V and 0 bases from J, with 12 bases in between. The CDR3 loop is CSAREDSQSSYNSPLHF. DNA of the CDR3: TGCAGTGCTAGAGAGGACAGCCAGAGCTCCTATAATTCACCCCTCCACTTT.

This clonotype has only a few counts. This sequence joins TRBV6-1 and TRBJ2-7, with D perhaps matching TRBD2 (6 bases). Germline V gives CDR1 MNHNS, CDR2 SASEGT. The CDR3 sequence is 17 residues long. Trimming removed 6 bases at V and 2 bases at J, with 23 bases between. Here the CDR3 DNA reads TGTGCCAGCAGACCAACAATCATCCTAGCGAGAACCTACGAGCAGTACTTC. Translation gives CASRPTIILARTYEQYF.

This clonotype showed up just a few times. The rearrangement uses TRBV4-3 and TRBJ2-1, with TRBD2 matching over 9 bases. Germline V gene data show CDR1 as LGHNA and CDR2 as YSLEER. The ends lost 2 bases at V and 7 bases at J; junction bases unmatched: 9. The length of the CDR3 is 16 residues. The CDR3 DNA reads TGCGCCAGCAGCCAAACCGGGACTAGCTTTAGAAATGAGCAGTTCTTC. Translating it yields CASSQTGTSFRNEQFF.

V and J are TRBV20-1 and TRBJ2-5; maybe TRBD1 (6 bases). Germline CDR1 and CDR2: DFQATT and SNEGSKA (reference sequence). The CDR3 length is 15 residues. V was shortened by 0 bases and J by 4 bases, with 15 bases between the two germline ends. As DNA, the CDR3 is TGCAGTGCTAGAGATGGGGCAGGGGACCGAGAGACCCAGTACTTC. Residues: CSARDGAGDRETQYF.

This clonotype was observed many times. The chain links TRBV5-1 to TRBJ2-1, with 14 positions matching TRBD2. The CDR3 extends over 16 amino acids. J lost 16 bases, V lost 3 bases, and 15 bases had no gene match. Germline CDR1 SGHRS, CDR2 YFSETQ. CDR3 DNA: TGCGCCAGCAGCTCGCGACTAGCGGGAGGGCCTTCAATTCGCTTCTTC. Translated: CASSSRLAGGPSIRFF.

In its sample, this clonotype was seen a few times. The V call is TRBV6-5, the J call TRBJ2-1; a possible D gene is TRBD1 (6 bases). The V end lost 2 bases, the J end lost 8 bases, and 16 bases lay between the germline ends. The CDR3 is 15 amino acids. Per germline, CDR1 MNHEY and CDR2 SVGAGI. CDR3 in amino acids: CASSYVGRGRHEQFF. CDR3 nucleotides: TGTGCCAGCAGTTACGTTGGCAGGGGACGGCATGAGCAGTTCTTC.

The V and J genes are TRBV6-1 and TRBJ2-7; TRBD2 matches 8 bases. In germline, CDR1 is MNHNS, CDR2 SASEGT. J was trimmed by 5 bases and V by 6 bases; bases with no gene match: 24. The length of the CDR3 is 19 residues. The CDR3 loop is CASSAVVAGISFTRDEQYF. In DNA form, the CDR3 reads TGTGCCAGCAGCGCCGTGGTAGCGGGAATTTCGTTTACAAGAGACGAGCAGTACTTC.

This clonotype was recorded a few times. This chain connects TRBV28 to TRBJ2-7, with D tentatively TRBD1 (5 bases). Trimming shortened V by 2 bases and J by 2 bases, and 13 bases separated the two germline ends. CDR3 length equals 15 residues. Germline loops: CDR1 MDHEN, CDR2 SYDVKM. CDR3 loop: CASSLMGPGAYEQYF. As DNA, the CDR3 is TGTGCCAGCAGTTTAATGGGGCCAGGAGCCTACGAGCAGTACTTC.

This clonotype was found many times. The chain joins TRBV2 to TRBJ1-1; D is possibly TRBD1 (5 bases). In germline, CDR1 is SNHLY, CDR2 FYNNEI. V lost 4 bases to trimming and J lost 6 bases, with 6 bases between them. The CDR3 loop spans 11 amino acids. CDR3 in amino acids: CASSGGPEAFF. For the CDR3, the DNA is TGTGCCAGCAGTGGGGGCCCTGAAGCTTTCTTT.

This clonotype was seen only a few times. The chain employs TRBV4-2 and TRBJ1-5; D not resolved. Trimming left V 0 bases short and J 7 bases short, with 7 bases between. Germline assignment: CDR1 LGHNA and CDR2 YNFKEQ. The CDR3 runs to 13 residues. The CDR3 protein is CASSQERSQPQHF. The DNA for the CDR3 is TGTGCCAGCAGCCAAGAAAGGTCCCAGCCCCAGCATTTT.

This clonotype was detected many times. The V call is TRBV6-2 or TRBV6-3, the J call TRBJ2-1, with 7 bases lining up with TRBD1. The CDR3 extends over 17 amino acids. V lost 5 bases, J lost 2 bases, and 12 bases stayed unmatched. Germline assignment: CDR1 MNHEY and CDR2 SVGEGT. The DNA for the CDR3 is TGTGCCAGCAGTCCCCCTCCGGGACAGCCTCCCTACAATGAGCAGTTCTTC. As protein: CASSPPPGQPPYNEQFF.

This clonotype was observed a handful of times. This chain uses TRBV27 with TRBJ2-3, with a possible D match to TRBD1 (6 bases). The germline gives CDR1 MNHEY, CDR2 SMNVEV (reference sequence). CDR3 size: 14 residues. Between the trimmed V and J ends, which lost 8 bases and 3 bases, there was a span of 15 bases. The CDR3 here is CASRGHSGTDTQYF. CDR3 DNA: TGTGCCAGCCGGGGACACTCCGGGACAGATACGCAGTATTTT.

The chain uses TRBV6-6 and TRBJ1-4; D remains unclear. The CDR3 has 13 residues. Deletions cut 8 bases from V and 0 bases from J, with 7 bases between. CDR1 and CDR2 (germline): MNHNY, SVGAGI (reference sequence). The CDR3 here is CASSIATNEKLFF. The CDR3 coding sequence is TGTGCCAGCTCAATTGCAACTAATGAAAAACTGTTTTTT.

The chain combines TRBV9 with TRBJ2-7, with a weak D call TRBD2 (6 bases). Germline CDR1 and CDR2: SGDLS and YYNGEE. CDR3 length equals 16 residues. The germline V and J ends were trimmed by 2 bases and 3 bases, with 18 bases remaining between them. The CDR3 is CASSVAPGGAGYEQYF. The CDR3 DNA reads as TGTGCCAGCAGCGTCGCGCCCGGGGGTGCAGGCTACGAGCAGTACTTC.

In this sample, this clonotype turned up a few times. The rearrangement links TRBV6-2 or TRBV6-3 to TRBJ2-1; 11 bases map to TRBD2. Unmatched junction bases numbered 14, after V lost 7 bases and J lost 9 bases. Germline V gives CDR1 MNHEY, CDR2 SVGEGT. The CDR3 runs 16 residues. This CDR3 is CASTRIHSGRAIEQFF. CDR3 coding DNA: TGTGCCAGCACCAGAATCCATAGCGGGAGGGCCATTGAGCAGTTCTTC.

This clonotype was detected a few times. The gene calls are TRBV7-2 and TRBJ2-3; TRBD2 agrees at 9 bases. The length of the CDR3 is 17 residues. The trim removed 2 bases at V and 5 bases at J, leaving 11 bases unmatched. The germline V gene encodes CDR1 SGHTA and CDR2 FQGNSA. In nucleotides, the CDR3 is TGTGCCAGCAGCTTAACAAGGCTAGCGGGGTTCGTAGATACGCAGTATTTT. Protein product: CASSLTRLAGFVDTQYF.

The V call is TRBV7-7, the J call TRBJ2-1; D possibly matches TRBD1 or TRBD2 (5 bases each). Per germline, CDR1 SSHAT and CDR2 FNYEAQ (reference sequence). The CDR3 loop spans 15 amino acids. V gave up 0 bases and J gave up 4 bases, with 10 bases separating them. For the CDR3, the DNA is TGTGCCAGCAGCTTAGCGGTGGGGGTTTACAATGAGCAGTTCTTC. Translation gives CASSLAVGVYNEQFF.

This clonotype was observed a handful of times. The chain couples TRBV4-3 to TRBJ2-4; 8 nucleotides line up with TRBD1. The CDR3 length is 18 residues. Germline lookup yields CDR1 LGHNA and CDR2 YSLEER. With V trimmed by 0 bases and J by 0 bases, 7 bases remained unmatched. CDR3: CASSQESRGRAAKNIQYF. DNA for the CDR3: TGCGCCAGCAGCCAAGAATCCAGGGGGCGGGCAGCCAAAAACATTCAGTACTTC.

The rearrangement links TRBV6-2 or TRBV6-3 to TRBJ2-7; D gene uncertain. This CDR3 has 12 residues. The V and J ends lost 6 bases and 2 bases respectively, with 8 bases between them. CDR1 and CDR2 (germline): MNHEY, SVGEGT. The CDR3 region is CASRLGTYEQYF. CDR3 nucleotides: TGTGCCAGCAGGCTGGGAACCTACGAGCAGTACTTC.

The V and J genes are TRBV11-3 and TRBJ2-2, with 11 bases fitting TRBD2. The V gene end was trimmed by 1 base and the J gene end by 4 bases; junction bases not matched to a gene: 2. Per germline, CDR1 SGHNT and CDR2 YENEEA. The CDR3 is 16 residues long. CDR3 region: CASSLAGLAGTGELFF. The CDR3 DNA reads as TGTGCCAGCAGCTTAGCAGGACTAGCGGGCACCGGGGAGCTGTTTTTT.

This clonotype was recorded at least ten times. This rearrangement joins TRBV18 to TRBJ2-1; D unclear. Trimming removed 0 bases at V and 8 bases at J, with 17 bases between. From germline, CDR1 is KGHSH and CDR2 LQKENI. The CDR3 contains 16 residues. CDR3 sequence (DNA): TGTGCCAGCTCACCACCAAGGACCGCCGGATGGGATGAGCAGTTCTTC. The encoded protein is CASSPPRTAGWDEQFF.

Many counts were recorded for this clonotype. The chain combines TRBV10-3 with TRBJ2-5; D uncertain. CDR3 length equals 14 residues. Germline V CDR1 and CDR2: ENHRY, SYGVKD. V was cut by 2 bases and J by 5 bases, with 12 bases left in between. CDR3 bases: TGTGCCATCAGTGAGGGGGATCAGATGGAGACCCAGTACTTC. Protein: CAISEGDQMETQYF.

The rearrangement uses TRBV7-2 and TRBJ2-7; 7 bases line up with TRBD1. The trim removed 0 bases at V and 3 bases at J, leaving 5 bases unmatched. The germline V gene has CDR1 SGHTA and CDR2 FQGNSA. The CDR3 sequence is 15 residues long. CDR3 nucleotides: TGTGCCAGCAGCTTAGCTGGGACAGACCGCTACGAGCAGTACTTC. Its translation: CASSLAGTDRYEQYF.